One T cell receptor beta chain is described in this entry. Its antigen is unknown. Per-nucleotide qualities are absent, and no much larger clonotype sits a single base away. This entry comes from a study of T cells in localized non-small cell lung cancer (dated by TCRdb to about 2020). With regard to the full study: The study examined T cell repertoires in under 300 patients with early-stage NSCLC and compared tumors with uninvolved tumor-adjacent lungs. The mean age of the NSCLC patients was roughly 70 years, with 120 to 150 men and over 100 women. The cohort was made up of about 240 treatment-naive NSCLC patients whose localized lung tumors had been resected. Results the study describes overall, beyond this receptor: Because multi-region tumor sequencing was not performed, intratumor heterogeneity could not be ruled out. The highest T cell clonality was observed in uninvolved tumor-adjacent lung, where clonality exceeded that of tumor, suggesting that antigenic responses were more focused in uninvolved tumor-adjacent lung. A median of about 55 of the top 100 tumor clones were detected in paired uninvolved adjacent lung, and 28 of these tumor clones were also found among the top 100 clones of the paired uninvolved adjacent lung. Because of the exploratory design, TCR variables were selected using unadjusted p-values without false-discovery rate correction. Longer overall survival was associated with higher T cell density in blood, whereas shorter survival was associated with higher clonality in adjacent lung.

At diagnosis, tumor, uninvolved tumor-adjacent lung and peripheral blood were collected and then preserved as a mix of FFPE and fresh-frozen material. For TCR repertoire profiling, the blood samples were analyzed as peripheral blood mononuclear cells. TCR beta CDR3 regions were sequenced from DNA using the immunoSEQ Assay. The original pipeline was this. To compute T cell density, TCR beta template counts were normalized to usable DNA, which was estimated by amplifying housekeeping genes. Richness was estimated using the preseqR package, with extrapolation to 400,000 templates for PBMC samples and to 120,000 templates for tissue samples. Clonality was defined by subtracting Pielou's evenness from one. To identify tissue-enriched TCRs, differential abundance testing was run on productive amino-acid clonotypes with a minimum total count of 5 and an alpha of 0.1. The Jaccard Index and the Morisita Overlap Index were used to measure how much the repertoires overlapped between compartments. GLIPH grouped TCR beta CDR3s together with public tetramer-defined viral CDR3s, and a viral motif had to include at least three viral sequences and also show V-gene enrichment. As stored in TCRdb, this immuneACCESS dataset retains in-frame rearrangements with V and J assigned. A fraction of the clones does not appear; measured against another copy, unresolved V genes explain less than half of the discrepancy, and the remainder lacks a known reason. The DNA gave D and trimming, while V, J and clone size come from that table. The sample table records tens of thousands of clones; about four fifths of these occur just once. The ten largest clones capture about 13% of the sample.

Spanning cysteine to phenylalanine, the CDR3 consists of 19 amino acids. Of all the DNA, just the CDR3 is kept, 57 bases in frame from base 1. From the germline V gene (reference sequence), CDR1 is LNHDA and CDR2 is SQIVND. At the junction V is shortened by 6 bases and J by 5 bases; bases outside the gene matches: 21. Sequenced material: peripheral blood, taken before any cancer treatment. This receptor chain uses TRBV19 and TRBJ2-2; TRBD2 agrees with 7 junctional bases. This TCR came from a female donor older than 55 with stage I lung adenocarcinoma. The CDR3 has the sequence CASRVLFLGREYRTGELFF. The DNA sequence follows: TGTGCCAGTAGAGTCCTTTTCTTGGGGAGGGAATATCGGACCGGGGAGCTGTTTTTT.